One sample yielded the 21 T cell receptor beta chains listed below, sequenced in a study of post-analysis software for immune sequencing data. The study, taken as a whole, reports: Compared with controls, patients had more of roughly 5 TRBV segments, including TRBV5-6, TRBV5-1 and TRBV20-1.

Libraries were made from TCR beta cDNA, and they carried unique molecular identifiers. TCRdb processed the PCR reads anew with MiXCR; each CDR3 protein has one entry. The sample includes approximately 180,000 distinct CDR3 sequences, around 28% of them seen just once. Antigen specificity for these receptors is unknown. The sequencing sample was made of blood. Receptors were obtained from a girl aged 10 to 17 with multiple sclerosis.

This clonotype occurred many times. This sequence joins TRBV3-1 and TRBJ1-2; D might be TRBD1 (6 bases). Germline-derived CDR1 and CDR2 are LGHDT and YNNKEL (reference sequence). This CDR3 is 16 amino acids long. V was trimmed by 0 bases and J by 0 bases, leaving 11 bases between them. Here the CDR3 reads CASSQDGTGTNYGYTF. The DNA for the CDR3 is TGTGCCAGCAGCCAAGATGGCACAGGGACTAACTATGGCTACACCTTC. The variable domain in full, completed from reference TRBV3-1 and TRBJ1-2, reads DTAVSQTPKYLVTQMGNDKSIKCEQNLGHDTMYWYKQDSKKFLKIMFSYNNKELIINETVPNRFSPKSPDKAHLNLHINSLELGDSAVYFCASSQDGTGTNYGYTFGSGTRLTVV.

This rearrangement joins TRBV28 to TRBJ1-6; no firm D call. The germline gives CDR1 MDHEN, CDR2 SYDVKM. The CDR3 is made up of 19 amino acids. The ends were cut back, 4 bases at V and 5 bases at J, with 24 bases in the middle. Here the CDR3 reads CASSSEPAYSRKDNSPLHF. The CDR3 DNA sequence: TGTGCCAGCAGTTCCGAGCCCGCATATAGCAGAAAGGATAATTCACCCCTCCACTTT.

This clonotype occurred once. The chain links TRBV5-1 to TRBJ2-1, with D perhaps matching TRBD1 (7 bases). CDR1 and CDR2 from the germline V gene are SGHRS and YFSETQ. V dropped 0 bases and J dropped 6 bases, with 13 bases sitting between them. The CDR3 loop spans 15 amino acids. CDR3 sequence: CASSLVGQGGNEQFF. The DNA for the CDR3 is TGCGCCAGCAGCTTGGTAGGGCAGGGGGGCAATGAGCAGTTCTTC.

CDR3 region: CASSVGLAGIEQFF. The CDR3 DNA reads TGTGCCAGCAGCGTAGGGCTAGCGGGTATTGAGCAGTTCTTC. This chain joins TRBV9 and TRBJ2-1; 8 positions agree with TRBD2. CDR1 and CDR2 from the germline V gene are SGDLS and YYNGEE. This CDR3 has 14 amino acids. V dropped 0 bases and J dropped 9; count of bases not matched to a gene: 5.

This clonotype was seen more than once but under ten times. The junction does not match germline at one end; this may be a read error. The CDR3 reads CAGSFSPKQGVTNNEQFF. The CDR3 region has the DNA TGTGCCGGCAGCTTTTCTCCCAAACAGGGGGTAACCAACAATGAGCAGTTCTTC. The chain has TRBV11-3 and TRBJ2-1, with 8 bases identical to TRBD1. The CDR3 covers 18 residues. Germline V gene lookup returns CDR1 SGHNT and CDR2 YENEEA.

As concerns this clonotype: This may be a read error: a much more frequent sequence differs by one nucleotide. This sequence joins TRBV27 and TRBJ2-1, with 10 bases aligning to TRBD2. CDR3 length: 16 amino acids. Germline CDR1 is MNHEY and CDR2 is SMNVEV (reference sequence). As DNA, the CDR3 is TGTGCCGGCAGTCCCAGGACTAGCGGCTCCTACAATGAGCAGTTCTTC. Residues: CAGSPRTSGSYNEQFF.

The chain links TRBV14 to TRBJ2-3, with 7 positions matching TRBD1. CDR3 length: 16 residues. CDR1 is SGHDN, CDR2 FVKESK, per germline. J gave up 8 bases and V 1 base, and 12 bases lay outside the gene matches. CDR3 residues: CASSQGSKGGASTQYF. CDR3 in DNA: TGTGCCAGCAGCCAAGGCTCAAAAGGGGGCGCATCTACGCAGTATTTT.

This clonotype was picked up one time. This chain links TRBV28 with TRBJ2-3, with a tentative D call TRBD1 (6 bases). The CDR3 contains 14 residues. V was pared by 10 bases and J by 2 bases, with 16 bases between. The germline CDR1 and CDR2 sequences are MDHEN and SYDVKM. CDR3 residues: CAIMGARDTDTQYF. The CDR3 DNA reads as TGTGCCATTATGGGGGCCCGAGACACAGATACGCAGTATTTT.

A note on this clonotype: A junction boundary mismatches the germline segment, possibly from a read error. The V gene is TRBV12-3 or TRBV12-4, the J gene TRBJ2-5; D could derive from TRBD1 or TRBD2 (5 bases each). The CDR3 length is 15 residues. CDR3 in DNA: TGTGTCAGCAGTCCCCCCCAGGGACGAGAAGAGACCCAGTACTTC. It yields the protein CVSSPPQGREETQYF.

This clonotype has more than one count but fewer than ten. The chain combines TRBV5-6 with TRBJ2-3; TRBD2 matches 7 bases. The V gene end was trimmed by 1 base and the J gene end by 4 bases; junction bases not matched to a gene: 6. CDR3 length: 15 residues. The V gene's germline CDR1 is SGHDT and CDR2 YYEEEE. The CDR3, as DNA: TGTGCCAGCAGCTTGCCAGGGCGGGGGTCAGATACGCAGTATTTT. Protein: CASSLPGRGSDTQYF.

The chain carries TRBV2 and TRBJ2-5; 15 bases align to TRBD2. The V gene's germline CDR1 is SNHLY and CDR2 FYNNEI. After removal of 8 bases from V and 2 bases from J, the junction contained 18 bases not matched to a gene. The CDR3 contains 20 residues. The CDR3 loop is CASLYSSGLAGGPAQETQYF. Here the CDR3 DNA reads TGTGCCAGCTTGTACTCCTCCGGACTAGCGGGAGGGCCCGCACAAGAGACCCAGTACTTC.

This chain links TRBV20-1 with TRBJ1-1; 7 bases align to TRBD1. Germline CDR1 and CDR2: DFQATT and SNEGSKA (reference sequence). The CDR3 is 14 residues long. The ends lost 4 bases at V and 0 bases at J; junction bases unmatched: 5. CDR3: CSANRRGVNTEAFF. The CDR3 coding sequence is TGCAGTGCTAACCGCAGGGGGGTGAACACTGAAGCTTTCTTT.

This clonotype was found a few times. V gene TRBV2 combines with J gene TRBJ1-2; D is undetermined. Trimming removed 5 bases at V and 4 bases at J, with 11 bases between. The CDR3 spans 13 residues. CDR1 SNHLY and CDR2 FYNNEI come from the germline V gene. The CDR3 protein is CASSRQAGYGYTF. CDR3 sequence (DNA): TGTGCCAGCAGTAGGCAGGCTGGCTATGGCTACACCTTC.

The chain combines TRBV4-1 with TRBJ2-5; TRBD2 matches 8 bases. The CDR3 runs 16 residues. Germline trimming cut 1 base from V and 2 bases from J; bases unmatched to any gene: 6. Looked up from germline, CDR1 is MGHRA and CDR2 is YSYEKL. The CDR3 bases are TGCGCCAGCAGCCAAGCCAGCGGGAGAGATCAAGAGACCCAGTACTTC. Amino acids: CASSQASGRDQETQYF.

The CDR3, as DNA: TGTGCCAGCACCCAATCGGGGGCAGGTCGATTCTTGAACACTGAAGCTTTCTTT. Amino acids: CASTQSGAGRFLNTEAFF. This rearrangement joins TRBV5-5 to TRBJ1-1, with D possibly being TRBD1 (6 bases). CDR3 length: 18 amino acids. Trimming pared 6 bases from V and 0 bases from J, leaving 24 bases between. From germline, CDR1 is SGHKS and CDR2 YYEKEE (reference sequence).

This clonotype has just one count. The junction shows a germline mismatch at one end, possibly a read error. In nucleotides, the CDR3 is TGCGCCAGCAGCTTCGACAGGGGAACTAATGGAAAACTGTTTTTT. Translation: CASSFDRGTNGKLFF. The V call is TRBV5-1, the J call TRBJ1-4; 8 bases agree with TRBD1. Germline V CDR1 and CDR2: SGHRS, YFSETQ. This CDR3 is 15 amino acids long.

This clonotype was seen more than once but under ten times. The gene calls are TRBV9 and TRBJ1-2; maybe TRBD1 (6 bases). Germline V CDR1 and CDR2: SGDLS, YYNGEE. This CDR3 contains 14 residues. Trimming left V 0 bases short and J 4 bases short, with 10 bases between. CDR3 in DNA: TGTGCCAGCAGCGTAGAGGGGGGGGCCTATGGCTACACCTTC. This encodes CASSVEGGAYGYTF.

This clonotype has just a few counts. The chain couples TRBV5-1 to TRBJ1-4, with TRBD1 matching 7 bases. The CDR3 is 15 amino acids. CDR1 and CDR2 (germline): SGHRS, YFSETQ. J was trimmed by 5 bases and V by 4 bases; bases with no gene match: 8. In nucleotides, the CDR3 is TGCGCCAGCAGCGGGGGGACAGCTCGAAATGAAAAACTGTTTTTT. Residues: CASSGGTARNEKLFF.

The chain links TRBV15 to TRBJ1-4; no definite D call. This CDR3 is built from 13 residues. V was clipped by 5 bases and J by 8 bases, with 12 bases between them. The germline V gene encodes CDR1 LNHNV and CDR2 YYDKDF (reference sequence). The CDR3 protein is CATSFGLGEKLFF. As DNA, the CDR3 is TGTGCCACCAGCTTTGGACTGGGGGAAAAACTGTTTTTT.

This clonotype has just one count. This clone may be a read error of a much larger clone one base away. The chain employs TRBV9 and TRBJ2-5; 7 bases are a match to TRBD2. With V trimmed by 3 bases and J by 5 bases, 7 bases remained unmatched. Germline CDR1 is SGDLS and CDR2 is YYNGEE. The CDR3 length is 14 residues. CDR3 sequence reads: CASSGGGTQETQYF. CDR3 bases: TGTGCCAGCAGCGGGGGGGGGACTCAGGAGACCCAGTACTTC.

This chain uses TRBV5-1 with TRBJ1-2; D remains ambiguous. Germline lookup yields CDR1 SGHRS and CDR2 YFSETQ. The germline V and J ends were trimmed by 9 bases and 8 bases, with 17 bases remaining between them. The CDR3 loop spans 12 amino acids. The CDR3 is CAILTAGDGYTF. CDR3 nucleotides: TGCGCCATTCTTACAGCGGGCGACGGCTACACCTTC.